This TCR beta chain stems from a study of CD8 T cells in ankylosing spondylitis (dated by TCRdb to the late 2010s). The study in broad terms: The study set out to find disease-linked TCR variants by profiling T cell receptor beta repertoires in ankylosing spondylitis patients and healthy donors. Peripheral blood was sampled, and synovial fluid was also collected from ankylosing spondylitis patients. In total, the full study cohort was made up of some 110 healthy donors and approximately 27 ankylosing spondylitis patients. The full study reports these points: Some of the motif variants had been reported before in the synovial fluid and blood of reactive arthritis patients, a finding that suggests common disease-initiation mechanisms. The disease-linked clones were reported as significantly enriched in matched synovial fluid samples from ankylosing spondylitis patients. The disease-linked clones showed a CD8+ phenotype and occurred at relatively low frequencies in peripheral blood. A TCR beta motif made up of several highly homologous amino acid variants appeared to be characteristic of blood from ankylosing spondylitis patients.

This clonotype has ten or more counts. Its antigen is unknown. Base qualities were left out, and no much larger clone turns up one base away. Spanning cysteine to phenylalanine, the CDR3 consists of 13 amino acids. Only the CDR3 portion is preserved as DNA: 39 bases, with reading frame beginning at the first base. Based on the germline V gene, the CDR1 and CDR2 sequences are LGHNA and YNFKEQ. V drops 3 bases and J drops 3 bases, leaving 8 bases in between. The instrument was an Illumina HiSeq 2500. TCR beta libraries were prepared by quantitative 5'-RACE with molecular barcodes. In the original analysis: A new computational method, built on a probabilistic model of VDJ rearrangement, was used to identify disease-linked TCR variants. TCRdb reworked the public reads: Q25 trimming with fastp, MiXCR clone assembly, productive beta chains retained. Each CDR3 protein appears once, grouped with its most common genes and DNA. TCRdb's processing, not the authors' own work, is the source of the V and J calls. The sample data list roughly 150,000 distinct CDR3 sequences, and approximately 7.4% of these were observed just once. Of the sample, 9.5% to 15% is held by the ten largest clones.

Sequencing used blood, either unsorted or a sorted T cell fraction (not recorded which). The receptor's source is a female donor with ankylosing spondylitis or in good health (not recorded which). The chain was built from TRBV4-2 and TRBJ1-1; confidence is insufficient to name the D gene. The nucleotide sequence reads TGTGCCAGCAGCCACACCATTGACACTGAAGCTTTCTTT. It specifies CASSHTIDTEAFF.